This TCR beta chain was profiled in a study of identical twins. TCRdb reanalysed the 5' RACE reads using MiXCR and keeps one entry per CDR3 protein. Of just under 550,000 distinct CDR3 sequences in the sample, approximately 14% were seen once. CDR3 length: 16 amino acids. Trimming cost V 0 bases and J 0 bases, with 12 bases left between them. Germline CDR1 LGHNA, CDR2 YNFKEQ. These data are also associated with another study on yellow fever vaccine responses in identical twins.

The sequencing input was CD4+ T cells sorted from blood. The J gene is TRBJ2-7, the V gene TRBV4-2; tentative D call: TRBD2 (5 bases). The clonotype was recovered from a woman aged 18-29 years in good health. The CDR3 loop is CASSQDRTLDSYEQYF. For the CDR3, the DNA is TGTGCCAGCAGCCAAGACAGGACTCTGGACTCCTACGAGCAGTACTTC.